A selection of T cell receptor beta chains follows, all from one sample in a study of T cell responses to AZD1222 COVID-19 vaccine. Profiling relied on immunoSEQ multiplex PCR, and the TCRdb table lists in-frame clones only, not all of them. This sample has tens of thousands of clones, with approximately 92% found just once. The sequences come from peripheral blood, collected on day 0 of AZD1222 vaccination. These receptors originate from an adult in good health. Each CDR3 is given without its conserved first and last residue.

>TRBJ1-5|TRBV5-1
ASSLDFLNQPQH
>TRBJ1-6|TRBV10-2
ASRGDGTGTYSPLH
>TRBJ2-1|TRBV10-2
ASRLAGGDGEQF
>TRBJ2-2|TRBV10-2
ASSESSLAGVTGELF
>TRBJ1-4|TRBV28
ASSFAFRGGTNEKLF
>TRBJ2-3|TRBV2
ASSDGRSTDTQY
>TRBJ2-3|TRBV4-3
ASSGSRYTDTQY
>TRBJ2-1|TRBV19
ASSMPPAGVAGGRGGNEQF
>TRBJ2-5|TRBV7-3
ASSLTRGTTETQY
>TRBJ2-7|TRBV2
ASSGGLAVLDYEQY
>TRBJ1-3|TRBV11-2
ASSQGLGNTIY
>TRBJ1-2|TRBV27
ASRQGGNGYT
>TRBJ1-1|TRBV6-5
ASRDLIGAYTEAF
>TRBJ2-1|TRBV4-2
ASSQEGGDYNEQF
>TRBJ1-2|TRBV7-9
ASSLGGGFGYT
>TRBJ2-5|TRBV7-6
ASSGNRDRGRETQY
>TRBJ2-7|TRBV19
ASRGQGTGEQY
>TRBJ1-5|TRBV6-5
ASGGGWPQH
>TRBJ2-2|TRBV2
ASISGGPSGELF
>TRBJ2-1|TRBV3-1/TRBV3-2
ASSQGLGSGANEQF
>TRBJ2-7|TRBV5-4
ASSLGGRAVYEQY
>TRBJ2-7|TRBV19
ASSSAGLPYEQY
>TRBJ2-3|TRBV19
ASSTGTSGSRADTQY
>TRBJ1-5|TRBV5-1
ASSLAPGADQPQH
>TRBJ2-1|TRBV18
ASSPPQRPGLANEQF
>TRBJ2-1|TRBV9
ASSPRTSGSNEQF
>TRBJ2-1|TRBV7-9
ASSPGAGDNEQF
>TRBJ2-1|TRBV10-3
AISDDSLAYNEQF
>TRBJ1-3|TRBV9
ASSVDLRDSSGNTIY
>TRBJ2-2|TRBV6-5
ASSYLSGRNTGELF
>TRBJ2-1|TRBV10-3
AISEYSYNEQF
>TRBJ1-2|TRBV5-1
ASSSGGYGYT
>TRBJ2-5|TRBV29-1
SVDRQGDETQY
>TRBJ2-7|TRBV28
ASRPRDRPTYEQY
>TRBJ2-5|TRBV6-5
ASRHRETQY
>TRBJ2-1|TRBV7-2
ASAYRGDNEQF
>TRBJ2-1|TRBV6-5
ASRDLGEQF
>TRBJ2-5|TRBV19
ASSSRHEGRPQY
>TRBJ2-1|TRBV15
ATSTASGKVEQF
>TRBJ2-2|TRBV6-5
ASSHTSGSTGELF
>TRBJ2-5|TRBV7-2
ASSLVSGARRGQETQY
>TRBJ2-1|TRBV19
ASSILSTDYNEQF
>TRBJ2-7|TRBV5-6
ASSLVQVGEQY
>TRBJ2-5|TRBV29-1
SVEMTRQETQY
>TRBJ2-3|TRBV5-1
ASSLASAPGDTQY
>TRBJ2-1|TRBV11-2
ASSLQGYNEQF
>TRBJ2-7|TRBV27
ASSSLPSSYEQY
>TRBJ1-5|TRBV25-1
ASSESTRGNQPQH